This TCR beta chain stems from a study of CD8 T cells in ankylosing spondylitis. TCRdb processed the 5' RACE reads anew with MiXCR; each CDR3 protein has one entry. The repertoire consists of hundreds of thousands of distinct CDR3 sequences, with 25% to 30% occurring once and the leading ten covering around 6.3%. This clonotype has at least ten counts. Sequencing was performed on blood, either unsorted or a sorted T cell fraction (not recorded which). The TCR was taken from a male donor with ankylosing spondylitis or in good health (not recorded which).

The chain's CDR3 is CASSNRSGSKETQYF. The CDR3 coding sequence is TGCGCCAGCAGCAACCGTAGCGGGAGTAAAGAGACCCAGTACTTC. This chain uses TRBV4-1 with TRBJ2-5; 9 bases map to TRBD2. Germline CDR1 is MGHRA and CDR2 is YSYEKL. Trimming removed 5 bases from V and 3 bases from J; junction bases left unmatched: 7. The CDR3 runs 15 residues.